Each of the 30 T cell receptor beta chains below was sequenced from the same sample in a study of spatial heterogeneity in lung cancer. Time point indicated: blood at routine non-recurrence follow-up after resection. TCRdb called the 5' RACE reads again in MiXCR, with one record for every CDR3 protein. Seen here are 17,000 or so distinct CDR3 sequences, over 8% observed once, and the top ten hold 35% to 40%. The material sequenced was PBMCs, taken at follow-up. These receptors all come from a female donor with early-stage non-small cell lung cancer.

The chain couples TRBV7-9 to TRBJ1-6; unclear D gene. CDR3 length: 16 residues. The V end lost 5 bases, the J end lost 6 bases, and 17 bases lay between the germline ends. Per the germline V gene, CDR1 is SEHNR and CDR2 is FQNEAQ (reference sequence). The CDR3 nucleotides read TGTGCCAGCAGCGAGACGGACGGAACGGGTAATTCACCCCTCCACTTT. It is translated as CASSETDGTGNSPLHF.

Ten or more counts support this clonotype. The chain recombines TRBV9 with TRBJ2-1; 7 positions match TRBD1. CDR3 length equals 16 residues. J gave up 2 bases and V 3 bases, and 8 bases lay outside the gene matches. Germline CDR1 reads SGDLS; CDR2 reads YYNGEE. CDR3 DNA: TGTGCCAGCAGCGAGGGACGGGACAGCCCCTACAATGAGCAGTTCTTC. Residues: CASSEGRDSPYNEQFF.

At least ten counts were recorded for this clonotype. The CDR3 loop is CSAVAGGPRETQYF. CDR3 sequence (DNA): TGCAGTGCCGTAGCGGGAGGGCCGCGAGAGACCCAGTACTTC. The chain has TRBV20-1 and TRBJ2-5, with TRBD2 matching over 11 bases. The germline V gene encodes CDR1 DFQATT and CDR2 SNEGSKA (reference sequence). Losses at the gene ends were 6 bases for V and 4 bases for J; bases not matched to a gene: 7. The CDR3 consists of 14 residues.

This clonotype occurred many times. The CDR3 nucleotides are TGTGCCAGCAGCTTCGGCGGCTCCTACGAGCAGTACTTC. This gives the protein CASSFGGSYEQYF. The rearrangement links TRBV7-2 to TRBJ2-7; D ambiguous. The CDR3 loop spans 13 amino acids. V lost 3 bases, J lost 0 bases, and 6 bases lay in between. CDR1 and CDR2 from the germline V gene are SGHTA and FQGNSA.

This clonotype has at least ten counts. CDR3 loop: CAISESGGELFF. The DNA of the CDR3 is TGTGCCATCAGTGAGTCTGGCGGGGAGCTGTTTTTT. The chain joins TRBV10-3 to TRBJ2-2; no clear D. This CDR3 spans 12 amino acids. V lost 0 bases and J lost 7, with 3 bases in between. Germline CDR1 ENHRY, CDR2 SYGVKD.

This clonotype was recorded at least ten times. This sequence joins TRBV2 and TRBJ2-5; 7 bases map to TRBD1. CDR3 length: 15 amino acids. J was trimmed by 0 bases and V by 3 bases; bases with no gene match: 4. Germline assignment: CDR1 SNHLY and CDR2 FYNNEI. CDR3 nucleotides: TGTGCCAGCAGTGACAGGGGGTCGTACCAAGAGACCCAGTACTTC. This codes for CASSDRGSYQETQYF.

This clonotype was found many times. This chain links TRBV20-1 with TRBJ2-4; no reliable D call. CDR3 length: 13 residues. Germline lookup yields CDR1 DFQATT and CDR2 SNEGSKA (reference sequence). V lost 6 bases and J 0 bases, leaving 9 bases between the germline ends. The CDR3: CSALTSAKNIQYF. The CDR3 DNA reads as TGCAGTGCCCTGACTTCAGCCAAAAACATTCAGTACTTC.

This clonotype was seen ten or more times. The rearrangement joins TRBV11-2 to TRBJ2-3; no firm D call. This CDR3 comprises 14 residues. V was cut by 5 bases and J by 4 bases, with 13 bases left in between. Looked up from germline, CDR1 is SGHAT and CDR2 is FQNNGV. The CDR3 nucleotides read TGTGCCAGCAGCCTCAGACCTGGGGCAGATACGCAGTATTTT. Protein: CASSLRPGADTQYF. Full variable domain (missing parts from reference TRBV11-2 and TRBJ2-3): EAGVAQSPRYKIIEKRQSVAFWCNPISGHATLYWYQQILGQGPKLLIQFQNNGVVDDSQLPKDRFSAERLKGVDSTLKIQPAKLEDSAVYLCASSLRPGADTQYFGPGTRLTVL.

This clonotype was counted ten times or more. The chain has TRBV2 and TRBJ2-7, with D perhaps TRBD1 (6 bases). V was shortened by 0 bases and J by 2 bases, with 11 bases between the two germline ends. The CDR3 sequence is 15 residues long. CDR1 and CDR2 (germline): SNHLY, FYNNEI. The CDR3, as DNA: TGTGCCAGCAGTGAAGCGTTAAGGGGGACCTACGAGCAGTACTTC. Translation: CASSEALRGTYEQYF.

This clonotype was picked up many times. The chain couples TRBV29-1 to TRBJ1-3; no definite D call. Germline CDR1 and CDR2: SQVTM and ANQGSEA. The germline V and J ends were trimmed by 4 bases and 1 base, with 5 bases remaining between them. This CDR3 has 12 residues. The CDR3 nucleotides are TGCAGCGTTGGGTCATCTGGAAACACCATATATTTT. Amino acids: CSVGSSGNTIYF.

V usage is TRBV12-3 or TRBV12-4 and J usage is TRBJ2-3; the D gene is possibly TRBD1 (5 bases). Trimming left V 3 bases short and J 3 bases short, with 10 bases between. This CDR3 region has 14 residues. The CDR3 sequence: CASSLQQGTDTQYF. Written as DNA, the CDR3 is TGTGCCAGCAGTTTGCAGCAGGGAACAGATACGCAGTATTTT.

This clonotype was picked up many times. J is TRBJ1-2 and V is TRBV7-2; D remains ambiguous. Per the germline V gene, CDR1 is SGHTA and CDR2 is FQGNSA. This CDR3 spans 11 amino acids. V was shortened by 7 bases and J by 1 base, with 4 bases between the two germline ends. CDR3: CASTNNYGYTF. The CDR3, as DNA: TGTGCCAGCACCAATAACTATGGCTACACCTTC.

This clonotype has ten or more counts. V gene TRBV29-1 combines with J gene TRBJ2-3; D is perhaps TRBD1 (6 bases). CDR1 SQVTM and CDR2 ANQGSEA come from the germline V gene. Trimming shortened V by 2 bases and J by 0 bases, and 6 bases separated the two germline ends. CDR3 size: 13 residues. The CDR3, as DNA: TGCAGCGTTGAAACAGGGAGCACAGATACGCAGTATTTT. It encodes CSVETGSTDTQYF.

This clonotype was found many times. The V and J genes are TRBV14 and TRBJ2-3; no definite D call. There are 11 residues in the CDR3. The V gene lost 1 base and the J gene lost 5 bases, with 1 base spanning the gap. Germline lookup yields CDR1 SGHDN and CDR2 FVKESK. CDR3 DNA: TGTGCCAGCAGCCAAGGAGATACGCAGTATTTT. This translates into CASSQGDTQYF.

This clonotype occurred many times. V and J are TRBV11-2 and TRBJ1-1; 9 bases line up with TRBD1. With 4 bases clipped from V and 3 bases from J, the junction kept 6 bases outside the gene matches. Germline V gene lookup returns CDR1 SGHAT and CDR2 FQNNGV. This CDR3 spans 15 amino acids. CDR3 sequence (DNA): TGTGCCAGCAGCTCCGGGACAGGGATCGACACTGAAGCTTTCTTT. Encoded protein: CASSSGTGIDTEAFF. Drawing the rest from reference TRBV11-2 and TRBJ1-1, the complete variable domain is EAGVAQSPRYKIIEKRQSVAFWCNPISGHATLYWYQQILGQGPKLLIQFQNNGVVDDSQLPKDRFSAERLKGVDSTLKIQPAKLEDSAVYLCASSSGTGIDTEAFFGQGTRLTVV.

The table lists this clonotype with many counts. The genes are TRBV28 and TRBJ1-6; D is unclear. This CDR3 is 14 amino acids long. The V end was cut by 6 bases, the J end by 11 bases, with 17 bases between. Germline CDR1 reads MDHEN; CDR2 reads SYDVKM. CDR3 nucleotide sequence: TGTGCCAGCAGCCGAGACACGTCTTGGACACCCCTCCACTTT. Protein product: CASSRDTSWTPLHF.

Ten or more counts support this clonotype. This sequence joins TRBV29-1 and TRBJ2-1; TRBD2 is a possible D gene (7 bases). Germline assignment: CDR1 SQVTM and CDR2 ANQGSEA. CDR3 length: 14 residues. The V and J ends lost 4 bases and 6 bases respectively, with 16 bases between them. CDR3 sequence: CSVGKGGMGNEQFF. The CDR3 DNA sequence: TGCAGCGTTGGTAAGGGGGGGATGGGCAATGAGCAGTTCTTC.

This clonotype has ten or more counts. This chain joins TRBV19 and TRBJ1-5, with 7 nucleotides matching TRBD1. The CDR3 is 16 residues long. Losses at the gene ends were 0 bases for V and 4 bases for J; bases not matched to a gene: 6. Germline CDR1 LNHDA, CDR2 SQIVND (reference sequence). The CDR3 protein is CASSIDPRGFNQPQHF. In DNA form, the CDR3 reads TGTGCCAGTAGTATAGATCCCAGGGGGTTTAATCAGCCCCAGCATTTT.

Many counts were recorded for this clonotype. The rearrangement joins TRBV28 to TRBJ2-7; 7 bases map to TRBD1. The junction had 14 bases not matched to a gene; V was cut back by 5 bases and J by 4 bases. CDR3 length: 16 amino acids. Germline V gene sequence: CDR1 MDHEN, CDR2 SYDVKM. In nucleotides, the CDR3 is TGTGCCAGCAGTCTATTAACAGGGGCGGCGGTTTACGAGCAGTACTTC. Its translation is CASSLLTGAAVYEQYF.

This clonotype was detected ten times or more. The rearrangement links TRBV12-3 or TRBV12-4 to TRBJ1-5; no definite D call. This CDR3 is built from 12 residues. V lost 3 bases, J lost 7 bases, and 7 bases lay in between. CDR3 sequence reads: CASSLWEQPQHF. DNA of the CDR3: TGTGCCAGCAGTTTGTGGGAGCAGCCCCAGCATTTT.

This clonotype was detected many times. The rearrangement links TRBV2 to TRBJ2-5; TRBD2 might be the D (7 bases). CDR1 is SNHLY and CDR2 is FYNNEI in the germline V gene. CDR3 length: 15 residues. Trimming left V 5 bases short and J 2 bases short, with 15 bases between. CDR3 loop: CASSQGGVRQETQYF. CDR3 in DNA: TGTGCCAGCAGTCAAGGGGGGGTTCGACAAGAGACCCAGTACTTC.

A few counts support this clonotype. This sequence joins TRBV9 and TRBJ1-1, with D possibly TRBD1 on 6 matching bases. Trimming took 3 bases from V and 0 from J, leaving 12 bases between them. Germline CDR1 is SGDLS and CDR2 is YYNGEE. This CDR3 contains 15 residues. The CDR3, as DNA: TGTGCCAGCAGCGCCTTACAGGGCCTGAACACTGAAGCTTTCTTT. As protein: CASSALQGLNTEAFF.

Worth noting for this clonotype: A much more abundant neighbour one base away suggests this may be a read error. The V call is TRBV11-2, the J call TRBJ2-1, with D perhaps TRBD1 (6 bases). Between the trimmed V and J ends, which lost 6 bases and 11 bases, there was a span of 14 bases. Germline-derived CDR1 and CDR2 are SGHAT and FQNNGV. The CDR3 extends over 12 amino acids. The CDR3 loop is CASRSAGTQQFF. CDR3 coding DNA: TGTGCCAGCAGGTCCGCCGGGACACAGCAGTTCTTC.

This clonotype was seen at least ten times. In DNA, the CDR3 is TGTGCCACCAGGAGCGACAGATATCAGCCCCAGCATTTT. Protein sequence: CATRSDRYQPQHF. This chain links TRBV24-1 with TRBJ1-5, with D perhaps matching TRBD1 (5 bases). Per germline, CDR1 KGHDR and CDR2 SFDVKD. CDR3 length: 13 amino acids. V lost 7 bases and J lost 5, with 11 bases in between.

This clonotype was counted at least ten times. V gene TRBV29-1 combines with J gene TRBJ2-1; a weak D match, TRBD2 (6 bases). V dropped 6 bases and J dropped 1 base, with 22 bases sitting between them. The germline V gene encodes CDR1 SQVTM and CDR2 ANQGSEA. The CDR3 loop spans 17 amino acids. CDR3 DNA sequence: TGCAGCGTCATAAGTTGGGAAGGGAGGCAGTCCTACAATGAGCAGTTCTTC. This gives the protein CSVISWEGRQSYNEQFF.

This clonotype showed up many times. The chain couples TRBV6-1 to TRBJ1-2, with D possibly TRBD1 on 5 matching bases. The germline V gene has CDR1 MNHNS and CDR2 SASEGT. This CDR3 is 14 amino acids long. The V end was cut by 8 bases, the J end by 1 base, with 14 bases between. Here the CDR3 DNA reads TGTGCCAGCGCTATGGGGCAGAATAACTATGGCTACACCTTC. This translates into CASAMGQNNYGYTF.

Many counts were recorded for this clonotype. This rearrangement joins TRBV29-1 to TRBJ2-1; D unclear. V shed 3 bases and J shed 0 bases, with 12 bases lying between them. Germline V gene lookup returns CDR1 SQVTM and CDR2 ANQGSEA. This CDR3 is 15 amino acids long. CDR3 residues: CSVDGIAPSYNEQFF. CDR3 coding DNA: TGCAGCGTTGACGGAATAGCCCCCTCCTACAATGAGCAGTTCTTC.

This clonotype was detected a few times. This chain links TRBV20-1 with TRBJ2-2; possibly TRBD2 for D (7 bases). CDR3 length: 11 residues. Trimming stripped 6 bases from V and 6 bases from J, with 8 bases between. The germline V gene encodes CDR1 DFQATT and CDR2 SNEGSKA (reference sequence). The CDR3 DNA sequence: TGCAGTGCGGGGGGGCCCGGGGAGCTGTTTTTT. Residues: CSAGGPGELFF.

This clonotype has a count of ten or more. The chain is built from TRBV12-3 or TRBV12-4 and TRBJ2-1, with 7 bases aligning to TRBD2. With V trimmed by 3 bases and J by 9 bases, 8 bases remained unmatched. The CDR3 length is 14 residues. CDR3 in amino acids: CASSLGGRSGEQFF. CDR3 coding DNA: TGTGCCAGCAGTTTGGGCGGGAGAAGCGGTGAGCAGTTCTTC.

This clonotype came up many times. This rearrangement joins TRBV28 to TRBJ2-7; D perhaps matches TRBD2 (6 bases). The CDR3 has 14 residues. V lost 5 bases and J lost 5, with 16 bases in between. Germline CDR1 reads MDHEN; CDR2 reads SYDVKM. DNA of the CDR3: TGTGCCAGCAGTCCGCCCCTCACTAGCAACGAGCAGTACTTC. Amino acids: CASSPPLTSNEQYF.